The rows below give T cell receptor beta chains drawn from one sample of a study of blood T cell repertoires in COVID-19. Repertoires were generated with immunoSEQ multiplex PCR, while TCRdb's copy carries only in-frame clones and drops some. This table holds around 310,000 clones, 75% to 95% found once. The source material was peripheral blood. The receptors come from a woman aged 25 to 39 with COVID-19, enrolled during active disease. Each CDR3 is given with its conserved first and last residue. Fields, in order: CDR3 DNA, CDR3 protein, V gene, clone size, D gene, J gene. A D gene is named only where the DNA matches it firmly. Not all rows give a size; the values are once, few, many and, for expanded clones, a class.

TGTGCCAGCAGCTTAACCTTCAGGGATGAAGCTTTCTTT CASSLTFRDEAFF TRBV7-3 NA NA TRBJ1-1
TGTGCCAGCATGCCGACTAGCGGGTCGGAGACCCAGTACTTC CASMPTSGSETQYF TRBV6-8 NA TRBD2 TRBJ2-5
TGTGCCAGCAGCCAAGCAACGGGAAGATTATCTGAAGCTTTCTTT CASSQATGRLSEAFF TRBV14 NA NA TRBJ1-1
TGTGCCAGCAGTTATGACATTAACTATGGCTACACCTTC CASSYDINYGYTF TRBV2 NA NA TRBJ1-2
TGTGCCAGCGGCAGCGGGAGGGCCTACGAGCAGTACTTC CASGSGRAYEQYF TRBV13 NA TRBD2 TRBJ2-7
TGTGCCAGCAGTCGGGATTCCACAGATACGCAGTATTTT CASSRDSTDTQYF TRBV2 NA NA TRBJ2-3
TGCGCCAGCAGCTTGGACGGACAGGGGTCTGGCTACACCTTC CASSLDGQGSGYTF TRBV5-1 few TRBD1 TRBJ1-2
TGTGCCAGCAGCCTACCAACAGGGGGCCAAGAGACCCAGTACTTC CASSLPTGGQETQYF TRBV13 NA TRBD1 TRBJ2-5
TGCGCCAGCAGCAGCCTCCCCGGGAGGGCCCACAATGAGCAGTTCTTC CASSSLPGRAHNEQFF TRBV4-1 NA TRBD2 TRBJ2-1
TGTGCCAGCAGTTTATCGGGGGGGCGCCCTGGAAACACCATATATTTT CASSLSGGRPGNTIYF TRBV28 NA NA TRBJ1-3
TGTGCCACCAGTGATTTGGCGGGAGTAGGCAATGAGCAGTTCTTC CATSDLAGVGNEQFF TRBV24-1 NA TRBD2 TRBJ2-1
TGTGCCTGGAGTACAGGGGTGAATTCACCCCTCCACTTT CAWSTGVNSPLHF TRBV30 NA TRBD1 TRBJ1-6
TGTGCCAGCGGCGGGGCAGGGAGACACACTGAAGCTTTCTTT CASGGAGRHTEAFF TRBV7-3 few NA TRBJ1-1
TGTGCCAGCAGCGAGACTAGCGGACAAAGAGTCTACGAGCAGTACTTC CASSETSGQRVYEQYF TRBV5-6 few TRBD2 TRBJ2-7
TGTGCCAGCAGCCAAGCGAGGGCTCAGCCCCAGCATTTT CASSQARAQPQHF TRBV3-1/TRBV3-2 few NA TRBJ1-5
TGTGCCAGCTCCCCGACCGGGACTAGGGGTGAGACCCAGTACTTC CASSPTGTRGETQYF TRBV18 few TRBD2 TRBJ2-5
TGTGCCAGCAGCCCCGAGGCGGTTCGAGACTACACCTTC CASSPEAVRDYTF TRBV3-1/TRBV3-2 few NA TRBJ1-2
TGTGCCAGCAGTTCTCTGCCGGGCGGGAGCACAGATACGCAGTATTTT CASSSLPGGSTDTQYF TRBV28 few NA TRBJ2-3
TGTGCCAGCAGCTTAGTTCGAGATCAGCCCCAGCATTTT CASSLVRDQPQHF TRBV7-3 NA NA TRBJ1-5
TGTGCCAGCAGCTCAAGGACACTAGCGGGGAAAGATACGCAGTATTTT CASSSRTLAGKDTQYF TRBV4-2 once TRBD2 TRBJ2-3
TGTGCCACCCAATTCGGACAGGGATCTTACGAGCAGTACTTC CATQFGQGSYEQYF TRBV2 NA TRBD1 TRBJ2-7
TGCGCCAGCAGCCAAGATACGCAGTCGATATTCTATGGCTACACCTTC CASSQDTQSIFYGYTF TRBV4-3 NA NA TRBJ1-2
TGTGCCAGCAGTCTAGGGGACACCGGGGAGCTGTTTTTT CASSLGDTGELFF TRBV6-4 few NA TRBJ2-2